These 25 T cell receptor beta chains originate from one sample sequenced in a study of blood T cell repertoires in COVID-19. Generated by immunoSEQ multiplex PCR, the TCRdb table keeps only in-frame clones and is missing some. The sample shows about 410,000 clones, around 86% of them seen only once. The sequencing sample was made of peripheral blood. These receptor sequences come from a woman aged 25 to 39 with active or convalescent COVID-19.

This clone showed up just a few times. This chain joins TRBV15 and TRBJ2-7, with D possibly matching TRBD2 (5 bases). V gave up 3 bases and J gave up 0 bases, with 6 bases separating them. The CDR3 runs to 13 residues. Germline lookup yields CDR1 LNHNV and CDR2 YYDKDF (reference sequence). The CDR3, as DNA: TGTGCCACCAGCAGCCGGGGCTCCTACGAGCAGTACTTC. Translation: CATSSRGSYEQYF.

The V and J genes are TRBV3-1 (or the pseudogene TRBV3-2) and TRBJ1-6, with D maybe TRBD1 (5 bases). Germline V CDR1 and CDR2: LGHDT, YNNKEL (reference sequence). The V end lost 3 bases, the J end lost 9 bases, and 15 bases lay between the germline ends. This CDR3 has 15 residues. In DNA form, the CDR3 reads TGTGCCAGCAGCCAGGGAGGGGCGGTGGGTTCACCCCTCCACTTT. Translating it yields CASSQGGAVGSPLHF.

This clone was observed a single time. The sample holds other DNA sequences that translate to the same CDR3. The gene calls are TRBV29-1 and TRBJ1-1; D unresolved. The CDR3 spans 13 residues. V was pared by 2 bases and J by 2 bases, with 9 bases between. Germline V gene data show CDR1 as SQVTM and CDR2 as ANQGSEA. CDR3: CSVELAANTEAFF. CDR3 sequence (DNA): TGCAGCGTTGAATTGGCGGCTAACACTGAAGCTTTCTTT.

This chain links TRBV5-1 with TRBJ1-1; tentative D call: TRBD1 (5 bases). The V end lost 6 bases, the J end lost 4 bases, and 19 bases lay between the germline ends. Germline values: CDR1 SGHRS, CDR2 YFSETQ. This CDR3 is built from 15 residues. The CDR3 loop is CASNPSGGGITEAFF. As DNA, the CDR3 is TGCGCCAGCAACCCCTCCGGGGGAGGTATCACTGAAGCTTTCTTT.

The chain carries TRBV18 and TRBJ2-7; 9 bases align to TRBD1. CDR1 and CDR2 (germline): KGHSH, LQKENI. This CDR3 contains 16 residues. J was trimmed by 2 bases and V by 4 bases; bases with no gene match: 9. CDR3 protein: CASSLEPGQGPYEQYF. The CDR3, as DNA: TGTGCCAGCTCACTGGAACCGGGACAGGGACCCTACGAGCAGTACTTC.

The rearrangement uses TRBV4-1 and TRBJ2-7; the D gene is possibly TRBD2 (6 bases). Trimming cost V 1 base and J 0 bases, with 10 bases left between them. The CDR3 totals 15 residues. Germline CDR1 and CDR2: MGHRA and YSYEKL. The CDR3 DNA sequence: TGCGCCAGCAGCCAAGCTAGCGCCAGCTCCTACGAGCAGTACTTC. Its translation: CASSQASASSYEQYF.

The J gene is TRBJ2-3, the V gene TRBV3-1 (or the pseudogene TRBV3-2); maybe TRBD2 (6 bases). Deletions cut 0 bases from V and 5 bases from J, with 18 bases between. Looked up from germline, CDR1 is LGHDT and CDR2 is YNNKEL (reference sequence). The CDR3 has 17 residues. The DNA of the CDR3 is TGTGCCAGCAGCCAAGAATTAGGGCGGGGAGAACGAGATACGCAGTATTTT. It specifies CASSQELGRGERDTQYF.

The chain couples TRBV29-1 to TRBJ2-3, with a weak D call TRBD2 (5 bases). Trimming cost V 2 bases and J 3 bases, with 21 bases left between them. From germline, CDR1 is SQVTM and CDR2 ANQGSEA. The CDR3 has 17 residues. The CDR3 spells CSVERWETTIGTDTQYF. The CDR3 DNA reads as TGCAGCGTTGAACGCTGGGAGACCACTATAGGAACAGATACGCAGTATTTT.

This chain uses TRBV15 with TRBJ2-3; TRBD1 aligns across 7 bases. Germline loops: CDR1 LNHNV, CDR2 YYDKDF (reference sequence). The junction had 15 bases not matched to a gene; V was cut back by 0 bases and J by 0 bases. The CDR3 covers 20 residues. The CDR3: CATSRDPPLRQGKSTDTQYF. Written as DNA, the CDR3 is TGTGCCACCAGCAGAGACCCCCCCCTCCGACAGGGAAAGAGCACAGATACGCAGTATTTT.

V usage is TRBV9 and J usage is TRBJ2-1; D not certain. V dropped 4 bases and J dropped 10 bases, with 12 bases sitting between them. In germline, CDR1 is SGDLS, CDR2 YYNGEE. The CDR3 extends over 12 amino acids. The CDR3 spells CASSTNSGEQFF. The CDR3 DNA is TGTGCCAGCAGCACCAATTCAGGAGAGCAGTTCTTC. The whole variable domain, filled in from reference TRBV9 and TRBJ2-1, reads DSGVTQTPKHLITATGQRVTLRCSPRSGDLSVYWYQQSLDQGLQFLIQYYNGEERAKGNILERFSAQQFPDLHSELNLSSLELGDSALYFCASSTNSGEQFFGPGTRLTVL.

This chain links TRBV2 with TRBJ2-3; TRBD1 is a possible D gene (6 bases). The germline V and J ends were trimmed by 6 bases and 10 bases, with 29 bases remaining between them. This CDR3 is built from 17 residues. Germline V gene sequence: CDR1 SNHLY, CDR2 FYNNEI. Here the CDR3 reads CASSKAAQGRGESSQYF. CDR3 coding DNA: TGTGCCAGCAGCAAGGCTGCACAGGGTCGGGGAGAATCCTCGCAGTATTTT. Using reference TRBV2 and TRBJ2-3 for the parts outside the CDR3, the full variable domain is EPEVTQTPSHQVTQMGQEVILRCVPISNHLYFYWYRQILGQKVEFLVSFYNNEISEKSEIFDDQFSVERPDGSNFTLKIRSTKLEDSAMYFCASSKAAQGRGESSQYFGPGTRLTVL.

The J gene is TRBJ2-2, the V gene TRBV4-2; TRBD1 aligns across 7 bases. V was pared by 0 bases and J by 6 bases, with 4 bases of the junction left unmatched. The CDR3 contains 15 residues. Germline lookup yields CDR1 LGHNA and CDR2 YNFKEQ. The CDR3 region has the DNA TGTGCCAGCAGCCAAGATGTGACAGGGCCCGGGGAGCTGTTTTTT. Translating it yields CASSQDVTGPGELFF.

The chain carries TRBV10-2 and TRBJ2-2; a weak D match, TRBD2 (6 bases). The germline V gene has CDR1 WSHSY and CDR2 SAAADI. Trimming pared 6 bases from V and 4 bases from J, leaving 18 bases between. The CDR3 loop spans 16 amino acids. CDR3 in DNA: TGCGCCAGCAGAGTACTTAACGGGGGAAGCACCGGGGAGCTGTTTTTT. As protein: CASRVLNGGSTGELFF.

J is TRBJ2-7 and V is TRBV6-1; TRBD1 agrees at 8 bases. Germline lookup yields CDR1 MNHNS and CDR2 SASEGT. The CDR3 is 17 amino acids. The ends lost 3 bases at V and 2 bases at J; junction bases unmatched: 12. For the CDR3, the DNA is TGTGCCAGCAGTGATCTTACCGGGACAGGCAGCCCCTACGAGCAGTACTTC. It is translated as CASSDLTGTGSPYEQYF.

This chain links TRBV9 with TRBJ1-5; D remains unclear. The germline gives CDR1 SGDLS, CDR2 YYNGEE. V was pared by 3 bases and J by 1 base, with 8 bases between. The CDR3 sequence is 14 residues long. CDR3: CASSAAESNQPQHF. The CDR3 DNA reads TGTGCCAGCAGCGCCGCGGAGAGCAATCAGCCCCAGCATTTT.

This clone was counted once. V usage is TRBV19 and J usage is TRBJ2-1; TRBD2 aligns across 9 bases. Germline V gene lookup returns CDR1 LNHDA and CDR2 SQIVND (reference sequence). The CDR3 runs 20 residues. V gave up 5 bases and J gave up 6 bases; unmatched junction bases: 23. The DNA for the CDR3 is TGTGCCAGTAGTCCGTGGGGAGGGATAGCTGGCGGGGGGGCAACCAATGAGCAGTTCTTC. It is translated as CASSPWGGIAGGGATNEQFF.

This chain joins TRBV14 and TRBJ1-1; 7 bases match TRBD1. In germline, CDR1 is SGHDN, CDR2 FVKESK. The CDR3 loop spans 16 amino acids. V lost 4 bases and J lost 1; bases outside the gene matches: 9. The chain's CDR3 is CASSLRMTGPNTEAFF. The CDR3 region has the DNA TGTGCCAGCAGCCTAAGAATGACAGGGCCGAACACTGAAGCTTTCTTT.

The chain is built from TRBV6-1 and TRBJ1-1, with D maybe TRBD1 (5 bases). V gave up 0 bases and J gave up 4 bases, with 21 bases separating them. CDR1 and CDR2 (germline): MNHNS, SASEGT. This CDR3 is built from 18 residues. The CDR3 bases are TGTGCCAGCAGTGAAGCCCATGGGGGAGGAGCCGGGTTCACTGAAGCTTTCTTT. It yields the protein CASSEAHGGGAGFTEAFF.

The chain joins TRBV6-5 to TRBJ1-1, with D unclear. The CDR3 loop spans 10 amino acids. Between the trimmed V and J ends, which lost 7 bases and 8 bases, there was a span of 8 bases. The V gene's germline CDR1 is MNHEY and CDR2 SVGAGI. For the CDR3, the DNA is TGTGCCAGCATCCTAACCGAAGCTTTCTTT. This codes for CASILTEAFF.

The chain carries TRBV5-6 and TRBJ1-2, with D possibly TRBD1 on 6 matching bases. This CDR3 comprises 14 residues. Germline CDR1 is SGHDT and CDR2 is YYEEEE. V dropped 4 bases and J dropped 2 bases, with 12 bases sitting between them. CDR3 residues: CASSVGTGNYGYTF. The CDR3 DNA is TGTGCCAGCAGCGTGGGTACAGGGAACTATGGCTACACCTTC.

The chain recombines TRBV5-4 with TRBJ2-2; perhaps TRBD2 as D (6 bases). Germline CDR1 is SGHNT and CDR2 is YYREEE (reference sequence). V lost 3 bases and J 6 bases, leaving 15 bases between the germline ends. The CDR3 has 15 residues. CDR3 DNA: TGTGCCAGCAGCTGGGACCGGGGGTTGGCCGGGGAGCTGTTTTTT. Amino acid sequence: CASSWDRGLAGELFF.

CDR3 sequence (DNA): TGTGCCAGCAGCTTAGGGATTACAGGGAACACTGAAGCTTTCTTT. As protein: CASSLGITGNTEAFF. V is TRBV11-2 and J is TRBJ1-1; possibly TRBD1 for D (5 bases). V lost 1 base and J lost 1, with 10 bases in between. Germline CDR1 SGHAT, CDR2 FQNNGV. The CDR3 contains 15 residues.

The chain employs TRBV12-5 and TRBJ1-1; D is unclear. CDR3 length: 13 amino acids. Germline V gene data show CDR1 as LGHNT and CDR2 as FRNRAP. Trimming cost V 4 bases and J 5 bases, with 11 bases left between them. The CDR3 DNA reads TGTGCTAGTGGTTGGGATGGGAGGACTGAAGCTTTCTTT. Protein: CASGWDGRTEAFF.

The gene calls are TRBV6-5 and TRBJ2-7; possible D gene TRBD1, 5 bases. This CDR3 region has 13 residues. Looked up from germline, CDR1 is MNHEY and CDR2 is SVGAGI. V was clipped by 5 bases and J by 4 bases, with 12 bases between them. CDR3 protein: CASSQNPGYEQYF. DNA of the CDR3: TGTGCCAGCAGTCAGAATCCAGGGTACGAGCAGTACTTC.

The chain links TRBV30 to TRBJ2-1; D possibly corresponds to TRBD1 (6 bases). Trimming pared 0 bases from V and 6 bases from J, leaving 15 bases between. The CDR3 runs to 15 residues. The germline V gene encodes CDR1 GTSNPN and CDR2 SVGIG (reference sequence). CDR3 nucleotides: TGTGCCTGGAGTGTAGGGTTCGAAGGGGGCAATGAGCAGTTCTTC. This gives the protein CAWSVGFEGGNEQFF.